Listed below are T cell receptor beta chains from one sample, sequenced in a study of immune heterogeneity within non-small cell lung tumors. TCRdb analysed the multiplex PCR reads with MiXCR anew, one entry per CDR3 protein. The data hold just over 15,000 distinct CDR3 sequences, with roughly 30% observed a single time. Sequenced input: lung tumor tissue. The source is a man aged 35 to 55 with non-small cell lung cancer. The CDR3 runs from the conserved cysteine through the conserved F or W. A D gene is named only where the DNA matches it firmly. Rows give clone size only sometimes, using once, few, many, or a class for an expanded clone.

abundance: many; v_gene: TRBV11-2; j_gene: TRBJ2-1; d_gene: TRBD2; CDR3aa: CASSFVAGGVYNEQFF; CDR3nt: TGTGCCAGCAGCTTCGTAGCGGGGGGGGTCTACAATGAGCAGTTCTTC
abundance: medium-sized; v_gene: TRBV13; j_gene: TRBJ2-7; d_gene: TRBD2; CDR3aa: CARRRPSGSSSGHEQYF; CDR3nt: TGTGCCAGACGGCGACCTAGCGGGAGCTCCTCGGGCCACGAGCAGTACTTC
abundance: many; v_gene: TRBV6-1; j_gene: TRBJ1-1; d_gene: -; CDR3aa: CASRIQGNTEAFF; CDR3nt: TGTGCCAGCAGGATACAGGGGAACACTGAAGCTTTCTTT
abundance: -; v_gene: TRBV12-3/TRBV12-4; j_gene: TRBJ2-4; d_gene: TRBD2; CDR3aa: CASSHNSGTAPTAKNIQYF; CDR3nt: TGTGCCAGCAGCCACAATAGCGGGACTGCCCCAACAGCCAAAAACATTCAGTACTTC
abundance: many; v_gene: TRBV5-1; j_gene: TRBJ2-1; d_gene: TRBD2; CDR3aa: CASSPRLAGRSYNEQFF; CDR3nt: TGCGCCAGCAGCCCCCGACTAGCGGGAAGATCCTACAATGAGCAGTTCTTC
abundance: medium-sized; v_gene: TRBV6-1; j_gene: TRBJ2-7; d_gene: TRBD1; CDR3aa: CASRGQASYEQYF; CDR3nt: TGTGCCAGCAGGGGACAGGCTAGCTACGAGCAGTACTTC
abundance: few; v_gene: TRBV5-1; j_gene: TRBJ1-1; d_gene: TRBD1; CDR3aa: CASSLAGQDTEAFF; CDR3nt: TGCGCCAGCAGCTTGGCCGGACAGGACACTGAAGCTTTCTTT
abundance: -; v_gene: TRBV5-1; j_gene: TRBJ2-2; d_gene: -; CDR3aa: CASSWTGADTGELFF; CDR3nt: TGCGCCAGCAGCTGGACCGGAGCTGACACCGGGGAGCTGTTTTTT
abundance: many; v_gene: TRBV19; j_gene: TRBJ1-4; d_gene: -; CDR3aa: CASSMGGSYEKLFF; CDR3nt: TGTGCCAGTAGTATGGGCGGAAGCTATGAAAAACTGTTTTTT
abundance: -; v_gene: TRBV2; j_gene: TRBJ1-4; d_gene: -; CDR3aa: CAISQGVSNEKLFF; CDR3nt: TGTGCCATCAGTCAAGGGGTATCTAATGAAAAACTGTTTTTT
abundance: -; v_gene: TRBV6-1; j_gene: TRBJ2-7; d_gene: -; CDR3aa: CASSEATSSRRHEQYF; CDR3nt: TGTGCCAGCAGTGAAGCCACTAGCAGCAGGAGGCACGAGCAGTACTTC
abundance: medium-sized; v_gene: TRBV20-1; j_gene: TRBJ2-1; d_gene: TRBD2; CDR3aa: CSARELAGGSNEQFF; CDR3nt: TGCAGTGCTAGAGAACTAGCGGGAGGGTCCAATGAGCAGTTCTTC
abundance: many; v_gene: TRBV11-3; j_gene: TRBJ2-2; d_gene: TRBD1; CDR3aa: CASRGQGGTGELFF; CDR3nt: TGTGCCAGCAGGGGACAGGGGGGAACCGGGGAGCTGTTTTTT
abundance: few; v_gene: TRBV5-5; j_gene: TRBJ1-3; d_gene: -; CDR3aa: CASSLALGWGTDSSGNTIYF; CDR3nt: TGTGCCAGCAGCTTGGCATTGGGATGGGGGACCGACAGCTCTGGAAACACCATATATTTT
abundance: many; v_gene: TRBV6-1; j_gene: TRBJ1-2; d_gene: -; CDR3aa: CASRTVIYGYTF; CDR3nt: TGTGCCAGCAGGACAGTAATCTATGGCTACACCTTC
abundance: few; v_gene: TRBV18; j_gene: TRBJ2-3; d_gene: -; CDR3aa: CASLPPLTDTQYF; CDR3nt: TGTGCCAGCCTCCCGCCTCTCACAGATACGCAGTATTTT
abundance: few; v_gene: TRBV30; j_gene: TRBJ1-1; d_gene: -; CDR3aa: CAWSRGRLTPNTEAFF; CDR3nt: TGTGCCTGGAGCCGAGGAAGACTTACACCGAACACTGAAGCTTTCTTT
abundance: medium-sized; v_gene: TRBV2; j_gene: TRBJ2-6; d_gene: -; CDR3aa: CASGEWRVAGANVLTF; CDR3nt: TGTGCCAGCGGGGAGTGGAGGGTCGCTGGGGCCAACGTCCTGACTTTC
abundance: medium-sized; v_gene: TRBV19; j_gene: TRBJ2-3; d_gene: TRBD1; CDR3aa: CATVDRGTDTQYF; CDR3nt: TGTGCCACCGTGGACAGGGGAACAGATACGCAGTATTTT
abundance: few; v_gene: TRBV6-2/TRBV6-3; j_gene: TRBJ2-4; d_gene: -; CDR3aa: CASRLGPAKNIQYF; CDR3nt: TGTGCCAGCAGATTAGGCCCAGCCAAAAACATTCAGTACTTC
abundance: many; v_gene: TRBV10-3; j_gene: TRBJ2-7; d_gene: -; CDR3aa: CAIRDGAYEQYF; CDR3nt: TGTGCCATCAGAGACGGTGCCTACGAGCAGTACTTC
abundance: many; v_gene: TRBV5-1; j_gene: TRBJ2-3; d_gene: -; CDR3aa: CASSASTLPKDTQYF; CDR3nt: TGCGCCAGCAGCGCTTCCACTCTCCCCAAAGATACGCAGTATTTT
abundance: many; v_gene: TRBV9; j_gene: TRBJ1-3; d_gene: -; CDR3aa: CASSVRAENTIYF; CDR3nt: TGTGCCAGCAGCGTTAGGGCCGAAAACACCATATATTTT
abundance: -; v_gene: TRBV4-2; j_gene: TRBJ1-1; d_gene: -; CDR3aa: CDSSRSNTEAFF; CDR3nt: TGTGACAGCAGCCGCTCGAACACTGAAGCTTTCTTT
abundance: medium-sized; v_gene: TRBV18; j_gene: TRBJ2-7; d_gene: -; CDR3aa: CASSPASSYEQYF; CDR3nt: TGTGCCAGCTCACCTGCTAGCTCCTACGAGCAGTACTTC
abundance: few; v_gene: TRBV20-1; j_gene: TRBJ2-3; d_gene: -; CDR3aa: CSAPSDVTDTQYF; CDR3nt: TGCAGTGCCCCGTCTGACGTCACAGATACGCAGTATTTT
abundance: few; v_gene: TRBV9; j_gene: TRBJ2-2; d_gene: -; CDR3aa: CASCPTNTGELFF; CDR3nt: TGTGCCTCCTGCCCTACGAACACCGGGGAGCTGTTTTTT
abundance: -; v_gene: TRBV20-1; j_gene: TRBJ2-1; d_gene: -; CDR3aa: CSARGPPVGPYNEQFF; CDR3nt: TGCAGTGCTAGAGGCCCCCCAGTTGGGCCCTACAATGAGCAGTTCTTC
abundance: many; v_gene: TRBV9; j_gene: TRBJ1-2; d_gene: -; CDR3aa: CASSPRWGGDYGYTF; CDR3nt: TGTGCCAGCAGCCCCAGATGGGGGGGCGACTATGGCTACACCTTC
abundance: -; v_gene: TRBV5-1; j_gene: TRBJ1-4; d_gene: TRBD1; CDR3aa: CASGTGVATNEKLFF; CDR3nt: TGCGCCAGCGGGACAGGGGTTGCAACTAATGAAAAACTGTTTTTT
abundance: few; v_gene: TRBV5-6; j_gene: TRBJ1-5; d_gene: -; CDR3aa: CASSLWGWSNQPQHF; CDR3nt: TGTGCCAGCAGCCTTTGGGGGTGGAGCAATCAGCCCCAGCATTTT
abundance: few; v_gene: TRBV9; j_gene: TRBJ2-1; d_gene: TRBD2; CDR3aa: CASSVFSGSDNEQFF; CDR3nt: TGTGCCAGCAGCGTCTTTAGCGGGAGTGACAATGAGCAGTTCTTC
abundance: -; v_gene: TRBV11-2; j_gene: TRBJ1-1; d_gene: TRBD1; CDR3aa: CASSLDGRGPEAFF; CDR3nt: TGTGCCAGCAGCTTAGACGGCAGGGGGCCTGAAGCTTTCTTT
abundance: -; v_gene: TRBV11-3; j_gene: TRBJ2-3; d_gene: -; CDR3aa: CASSSGSGTDTQYF; CDR3nt: TGTGCCAGCAGCTCAGGGTCTGGCACAGATACGCAGTATTTT
abundance: -; v_gene: TRBV6-1; j_gene: TRBJ1-1; d_gene: TRBD1; CDR3aa: CASSWTGINTEAFF; CDR3nt: TGTGCCAGCAGTTGGACAGGGATTAACACTGAAGCTTTCTTT
abundance: -; v_gene: TRBV27; j_gene: TRBJ1-1; d_gene: -; CDR3aa: CASSLEWGNTEAFF; CDR3nt: TGTGCCAGCAGTTTAGAATGGGGTAACACTGAAGCTTTCTTT
abundance: many; v_gene: TRBV19; j_gene: TRBJ1-1; d_gene: -; CDR3aa: CASRGEGNTEAFF; CDR3nt: TGTGCCAGTCGTGGGGAGGGAAACACTGAAGCTTTCTTT
abundance: -; v_gene: TRBV24-1; j_gene: TRBJ2-1; d_gene: -; CDR3aa: CATSDPTLSSYNEQFF; CDR3nt: TGTGCCACCAGTGATCCCACTCTGAGCTCCTACAATGAGCAGTTCTTC
abundance: -; v_gene: TRBV27; j_gene: TRBJ2-1; d_gene: -; CDR3aa: CASSFANSSSYNEHFF; CDR3nt: TGTGCCAGCAGTTTTGCGAATTCTAGCTCCTACAATGAGCATTTCTTC
abundance: few; v_gene: TRBV7-9; j_gene: TRBJ2-1; d_gene: TRBD1; CDR3aa: CASRLFSLVGQVPYNEQFF; CDR3nt: TGTGCCAGCAGGTTATTTAGCCTTGTAGGACAGGTCCCTTACAATGAGCAGTTCTTC
abundance: many; v_gene: TRBV5-1; j_gene: TRBJ1-1; d_gene: -; CDR3aa: CASSLGKGRTEAFF; CDR3nt: TGCGCCAGCAGCTTAGGAAAGGGTCGGACTGAAGCTTTCTTT
abundance: few; v_gene: TRBV5-6; j_gene: TRBJ2-7; d_gene: TRBD2; CDR3aa: CASSNSGLAGVEQYF; CDR3nt: TGTGCCAGCAGTAATTCGGGGCTAGCGGGAGTTGAGCAGTACTTC